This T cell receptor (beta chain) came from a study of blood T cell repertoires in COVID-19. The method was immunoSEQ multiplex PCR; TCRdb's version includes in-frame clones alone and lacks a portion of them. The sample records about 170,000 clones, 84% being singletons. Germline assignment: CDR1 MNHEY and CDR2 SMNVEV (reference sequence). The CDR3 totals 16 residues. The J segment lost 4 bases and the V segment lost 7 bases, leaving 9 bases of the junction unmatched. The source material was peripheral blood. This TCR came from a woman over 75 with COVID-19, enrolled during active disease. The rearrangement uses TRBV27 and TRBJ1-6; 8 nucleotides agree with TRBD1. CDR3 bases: TGTGCCAGCACTCGGGACAGGCGCTTATATAATTCACCCCTCCACTTT. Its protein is CASTRDRRLYNSPLHF.